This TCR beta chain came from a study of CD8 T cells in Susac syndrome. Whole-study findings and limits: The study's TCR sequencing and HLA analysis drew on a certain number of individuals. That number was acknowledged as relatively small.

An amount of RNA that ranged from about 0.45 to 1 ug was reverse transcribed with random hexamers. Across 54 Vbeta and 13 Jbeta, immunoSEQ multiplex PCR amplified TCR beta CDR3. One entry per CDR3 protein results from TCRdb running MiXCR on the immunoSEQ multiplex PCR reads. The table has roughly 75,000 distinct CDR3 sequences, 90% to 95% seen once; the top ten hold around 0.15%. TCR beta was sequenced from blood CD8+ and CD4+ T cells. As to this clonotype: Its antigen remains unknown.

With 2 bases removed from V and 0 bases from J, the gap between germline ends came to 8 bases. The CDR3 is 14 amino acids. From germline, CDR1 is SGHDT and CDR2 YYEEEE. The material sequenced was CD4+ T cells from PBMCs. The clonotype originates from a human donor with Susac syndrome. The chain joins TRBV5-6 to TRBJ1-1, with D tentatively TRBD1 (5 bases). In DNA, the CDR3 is TGTGCCAGCAGCTTAACGGGGCTGAACACTGAAGCTTTCTTT. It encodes CASSLTGLNTEAFF.